The clone carrying this T cell receptor beta chain was counted a few times. V was trimmed by 2 bases and J by 0 bases, leaving 8 bases between them. The CDR3 totals 14 residues. Germline V gene lookup returns CDR1 MNHEY and CDR2 SVGAGI. The data belong to a study of spatial heterogeneity in lung cancer. The time point here: sample taken at primary tumor resection. TCRdb reanalysed the 5' RACE reads using MiXCR and keeps one entry per CDR3 protein. The repertoire holds 9,500 to 11,000 distinct CDR3 sequences, with under 6.5% as singletons. The source is a male donor with early-stage non-small cell lung cancer. This material consisted of PBMCs, taken at surgery. This sequence joins TRBV6-5 and TRBJ2-7, with D possibly being TRBD1 (5 bases). The CDR3, as DNA: TGTGCCAGCAGTTACCAACAGGACTCCTACGAGCAGTACTTC. This translates into CASSYQQDSYEQYF.